The rows below give T cell receptor beta chains drawn from one sample of a study of T cells in Graves' hyperthyroidism and ophthalmopathy. MiXCR, applied by TCRdb to the multiplex PCR reads, yields one record per CDR3 protein. The sample includes 410,000 or so distinct CDR3 sequences, 14% to 15% of them seen just once. Sequencing used blood. These receptors came from a man aged 18 to 30 with Graves' ophthalmopathy. CDR3s include the opening cysteine and the closing phenylalanine or tryptophan. The D gene is left open where the match is weak. Rows may omit the clone size; those that give it use once, few, many or a size class.

j_call,d_call,clone_size,v_call,cdr3_nt,cdr3_aa
TRBJ2-4,.,many,TRBV6-1,TGTGCCAGCAGTTACTCCGGATTAGCGGCCAAAAACATTCAGTACTTC,CASSYSGLAAKNIQYF
TRBJ2-1,TRBD2,.,TRBV28,TGTGCCAGCAGCCGGAGGGCGGGAGGGGCCTACAATGAGCAGTTCTTC,CASSRRAGGAYNEQFF
TRBJ1-5,TRBD1,many,TRBV19,TGTGCCAGCCACAACCGCCGGGACAGGGGAGGTGGTCAGCCCCAGCATTTT,CASHNRRDRGGGQPQHF
TRBJ1-6,.,few,TRBV19,TGTGCCAGTAGTATAGGACAGCGGTCACCCCTCCACTTT,CASSIGQRSPLHF
TRBJ2-7,.,.,TRBV30,TGTGCCTGGAGTGTACAGGGCTCCTACGAGCAGTACTTC,CAWSVQGSYEQYF
TRBJ2-7,.,many,TRBV6-1,TGTGCCAGCAGTGAAGTCTCAGGGTCGATTACCTACGAGCAGTACTTC,CASSEVSGSITYEQYF
TRBJ1-5,.,many,TRBV7-9,TGTGCCAGCAGTGTCGGAGCAGCCCGGGAACAGCCCCAGCATTTT,CASSVGAAREQPQHF
TRBJ2-7,.,many,TRBV20-1,TGCAGTGCTAGTACCGCGTCCCCCTACGAGCAGTACTTC,CSASTASPYEQYF
TRBJ2-1,TRBD2,many,TRBV11-2,TGTGCCAGCAGTTCCCCGGGACTAGCGGGAGGGAGGGATGAGCAGTTCTTC,CASSSPGLAGGRDEQFF
TRBJ1-1,.,.,TRBV4-1,TGCGCCAGCAGCCGCACAGGGTTTCCTGAAGCTTTCTTT,CASSRTGFPEAFF
TRBJ2-1,TRBD2,many,TRBV10-3,TGTGCCATCAGTGAAGGGACTAGCCGTCAGTACAATGAGCAGTTCTTC,CAISEGTSRQYNEQFF
TRBJ1-5,TRBD1,many,TRBV2,TGTGCCAGCAGCGGGACAGGGGCTGTTCAGCCCCAGCATTTT,CASSGTGAVQPQHF
TRBJ2-5,.,.,TRBV3-1,TGTGCCAGCAGCACCCTCACCCGAGAGACCCAGTACTTC,CASSTLTRETQYF
TRBJ2-1,.,many,TRBV12-3/TRBV12-4,TGTGCCAGCAGTCCCGTGCCCCTCAATGAGCAGTTCTTC,CASSPVPLNEQFF
TRBJ1-6,TRBD1,.,TRBV6-1,TGTGCCAGCAGTGATGACAGGGGATGGAATTCACCCCTCCACTTT,CASSDDRGWNSPLHF
TRBJ2-7,.,few,TRBV7-9,TGTGCCAGCAGCTTACAGGGGATATGGGACGAGCAGTACTTC,CASSLQGIWDEQYF
TRBJ2-5,.,many,TRBV11-2,TGTGCCAGCAGCTCAAGCCGGGTTATATACCAAGAGACCCAGTACTTC,CASSSSRVIYQETQYF
TRBJ2-7,.,few,TRBV27,TGTGCCAGCAGTTTAGGGACGGATATATCCTACGAGCAGTACTTC,CASSLGTDISYEQYF
TRBJ1-2,.,.,TRBV10-2,TGCGCCAGCAGTGAGTCCGGGGGTGGCTACACCTTC,CASSESGGGYTF
TRBJ2-7,TRBD2,many,TRBV20-1,TGCAGTGGAGGGGACTACCGGGGAGAGCAGTACTTC,CSGGDYRGEQYF